A selection of T cell receptor beta chains follows, all from one sample in a study of blood T cell dynamics during melanoma immunotherapy. Produced via immunoSEQ multiplex PCR; TCRdb's table is partial and in-frame only. The sample contains 9,500 to 11,000 clones, approximately 89% of which appear only once. Material: blood, obtained from a patient treated with checkpoint blockade. These receptors all stem from a human donor with melanoma. The CDR3 runs from the conserved cysteine through the conserved F or W. Each record gives: V gene, D gene, J gene, clone size, CDR3 protein, CDR3 DNA. A D gene is named only where the DNA matches it firmly. Clone size is given for some rows only: seen once, a few or many times, or a class if the clone is expanded.

TRBV5-1,TRBD2,TRBJ2-3,once,CASSPLSGRLVADTQYF,TGCGCCAGCAGCCCCTTAAGCGGGAGGCTTGTAGCAGATACGCAGTATTTT
TRBV9,-,TRBJ2-7,-,CASSPGSLSYEQYF,TGTGCCAGCAGCCCGGGTTCATTGAGCTACGAGCAGTACTTC
TRBV30,TRBD2,TRBJ2-1,-,CAWTKLAGDYNEQFF,TGTGCCTGGACCAAATTAGCGGGAGACTACAATGAGCAGTTCTTC
TRBV6-5,-,TRBJ2-7,once,CASKDLYEQYF,TGTGCCAGCAAGGACCTTTACGAGCAGTACTTC
TRBV7-8,TRBD1,TRBJ2-1,-,CASSLVMRQGAENEQFF,TGTGCCAGCAGCTTAGTAATGCGACAGGGGGCTGAAAATGAGCAGTTCTTC
TRBV21-1,-,TRBJ1-1,-,CASSRRHLNTEAFF,TGTGCCAGCAGCCGGAGACACTTGAACACTGAAGCTTTCTTT
TRBV7-9,-,TRBJ2-7,-,CASSSLGPYEQYF,TGTGCCAGCAGCTCACTCGGCCCCTACGAGCAGTACTTC
TRBV23-1,TRBD1,TRBJ2-7,-,CASSQSREKDRESEQYF,TGCGCCAGCAGTCAATCGAGGGAAAAGGACAGGGAATCCGAGCAGTACTTC
TRBV28,-,TRBJ2-3,-,CASSFGGRSTDTQYF,TGTGCCAGCAGTTTCGGGGGGCGTAGCACAGATACGCAGTATTTT
TRBV9,-,TRBJ2-1,-,CASSALGRLEVGNEQFF,TGTGCCAGCAGCGCCCTTGGCAGGCTAGAGGTGGGCAATGAGCAGTTCTTC
TRBV28,-,TRBJ2-2,-,CASEPLDGKTGELFF,TGTGCCAGCGAACCTCTCGACGGGAAAACCGGGGAGCTGTTTTTT
TRBV7-2,TRBD1,TRBJ2-5,-,CASSPDRDPRETQYF,TGTGCCAGCAGCCCTGACAGGGACCCACGAGAGACCCAGTACTTC
TRBV14,-,TRBJ1-3,-,CASSQVGLWGNTIYF,TGTGCCAGCAGCCAAGTGGGCCTGTGGGGAAACACCATATATTTT
TRBV2,-,TRBJ2-7,-,CASRTGYEQYF,TGTGCCAGCCGAACAGGGTACGAGCAGTACTTC
TRBV6-1,-,TRBJ2-2,-,CASGLSGQNTGELFF,TGTGCCAGCGGCCTGTCGGGACAGAACACCGGGGAGCTGTTTTTT
TRBV9,TRBD1,TRBJ2-3,-,CASMKGSRDRRTDTQYF,TGTGCCAGCATGAAAGGTTCTCGGGACAGGAGAACAGATACGCAGTATTTT
TRBV7-9,-,TRBJ2-3,-,CASSLAAGGATDTQYF,TGTGCCAGCAGCTTGGCCGCCGGCGGGGCCACAGATACGCAGTATTTT
TRBV5-6,-,TRBJ1-1,-,CASSLRGVGDTEAFF,TGTGCCAGCAGCCTCCGGGGGGTTGGGGACACTGAAGCTTTCTTT
TRBV2,-,TRBJ2-3,-,CASSDPGGTQYF,TGTGCCAGCAGTGACCCGGGTGGGACGCAGTATTTT
TRBV7-9,-,TRBJ1-1,-,CASTRGGLTTMNTEAFF,TGTGCCAGCACCCGGGGGGGACTAACTACAATGAACACTGAAGCTTTCTTT
TRBV28,TRBD2,TRBJ2-1,-,CAIATKREGNEQFF,TGTGCCATCGCGACTAAGCGGGAGGGTAATGAGCAGTTCTTC
TRBV7-2,-,TRBJ1-4,-,CASSLAGPNEKLFF,TGTGCCAGCAGCTTAGCCGGACCCAATGAAAAACTGTTTTTT
TRBV18,TRBD1,TRBJ2-2,-,CASSPPRQGASSGELFF,TGTGCCAGCTCACCACCGAGACAGGGGGCATCGTCCGGGGAGCTGTTTTTT
TRBV28,TRBD1,TRBJ1-2,-,CASSTSTGGADYGYTF,TGTGCCAGCAGCACCTCAACAGGGGGCGCCGACTATGGCTACACCTTC
TRBV12-5,-,TRBJ1-1,-,CASGFGLNTEAFF,TGTGCTAGTGGTTTTGGCCTTAACACTGAAGCTTTCTTT
TRBV28,TRBD1,TRBJ2-4,-,CASTSLTGKNIQYF,TGTGCCAGCACATCCCTGACAGGGAAAAACATTCAGTACTTC
TRBV7-2,-,TRBJ2-7,-,CASSLDQAREQYF,TGTGCCAGCAGCTTAGATCAGGCTAGGGAGCAGTACTTC